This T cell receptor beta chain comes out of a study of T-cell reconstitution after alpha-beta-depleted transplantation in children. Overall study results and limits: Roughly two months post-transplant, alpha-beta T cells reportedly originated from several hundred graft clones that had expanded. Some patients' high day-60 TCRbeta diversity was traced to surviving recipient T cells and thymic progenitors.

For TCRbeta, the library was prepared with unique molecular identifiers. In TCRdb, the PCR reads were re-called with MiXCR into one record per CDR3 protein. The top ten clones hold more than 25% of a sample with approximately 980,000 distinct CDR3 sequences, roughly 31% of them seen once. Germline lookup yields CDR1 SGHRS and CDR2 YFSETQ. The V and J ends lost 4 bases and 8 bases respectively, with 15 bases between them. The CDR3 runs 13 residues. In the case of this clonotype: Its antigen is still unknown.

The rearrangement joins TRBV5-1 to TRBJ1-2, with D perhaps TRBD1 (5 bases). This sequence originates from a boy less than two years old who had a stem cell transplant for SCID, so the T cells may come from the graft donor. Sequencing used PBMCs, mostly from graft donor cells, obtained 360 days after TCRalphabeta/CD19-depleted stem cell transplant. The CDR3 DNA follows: TGCGCCAGCAGCCTTGGCGGGGGAGGCGGCTACACCTTC. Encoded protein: CASSLGGGGGYTF.